The entry below describes one T cell receptor (beta chain). The antigen remains unidentified. CDR3 size: 17 residues. Trimming cost V 2 bases and J 8 bases; bases outside gene matches: 14. The germline gives CDR1 MGHRA, CDR2 YSYEKL. This entry belongs to a study of identifying expanded T cells in peripheral blood. Study-level points and caveats: Clone count variance between roughly two-week samples rose with total template count.

Generated by immunoSEQ multiplex PCR, the TCRdb table keeps only in-frame clones and is missing some. The table records some 75,000 clones, 85% to 90% of them present only once. The source is a person aged 18 to 75 in good health. Material for sequencing was blood. The V and J genes are TRBV4-1 and TRBJ2-1; 8 nucleotides align to TRBD1. CDR3 amino acids: CASSQPLSRGRSDEQFF. In DNA form, the CDR3 reads TGCGCCAGCAGCCAACCCCTCTCCAGGGGGCGTAGCGATGAGCAGTTCTTC.